These 7 T cell receptor beta chains were sequenced from one sample in a study of shared clonotypes between healthy human individuals. Sequencing was performed with immunoSEQ multiplex PCR; in TCRdb, only in-frame clones are kept and a portion is missing. The data hold about 1 million clones, with about 84% observed a single time. The sequenced sample consisted of memory CD4+ T cells from PBMCs. Subset meaning: CD45RA-negative fraction. These receptors were taken from a man aged 18 to 29 in good health. Some clones in this sample may be carry-over from other donors' samples.

A word on this clone: Other DNA sequences from this sample encode an identical CDR3 as well. V gene TRBV5-1 combines with J gene TRBJ2-3; 7 bases match TRBD1. The CDR3 covers 15 residues. Losses at the gene ends were 1 base for V and 3 bases for J; bases not matched to a gene: 5. Germline assignment: CDR1 SGHRS and CDR2 YFSETQ. In DNA, the CDR3 is TGCGCCAGCAGCTTGAGGGCAGGGGGTACAGATACGCAGTATTTT. Translating gives CASSLRAGGTDTQYF.

This clone was found once. The rearrangement links TRBV4-2 to TRBJ2-3; TRBD2 aligns across 12 bases. Germline V gene sequence: CDR1 LGHNA, CDR2 YNFKEQ. The ends lost 1 base at V and 9 bases at J; junction bases unmatched: 14. CDR3 length equals 18 residues. CDR3 sequence (DNA): TGTGCCAGCAGCCAAGCTATTTCGACTAGCGGGAGATGGGAGACGCAGTATTTT. As protein: CASSQAISTSGRWETQYF.

A note on this clone: A junction end diverges from the germline sequence, so it may reflect a read error. CDR3 amino acids: CASSPSLTSPKEVF. CDR3 in DNA: TGCGCCAGCAGCCCCAGCCTGACTAGCCCGAAGGAGGTCTTC. The V gene is TRBV5-1, the J gene TRBJ2-1; 7 bases are shared with TRBD2. The V gene's germline CDR1 is SGHRS and CDR2 YFSETQ. The CDR3 loop spans 14 amino acids.

The V gene is TRBV5-1, the J gene TRBJ2-2, with TRBD1 as a possible D gene (6 bases). The CDR3 totals 15 residues. The ends were cut back, 4 bases at V and 2 bases at J, with 12 bases in the middle. Per the germline V gene, CDR1 is SGHRS and CDR2 is YFSETQ. The CDR3 region has the DNA TGCGCCAGCAGCATGGACAGCCTAAACACCGGGGAGCTGTTTTTT. Translation: CASSMDSLNTGELFF.

This sequence joins TRBV9 and TRBJ2-5; perhaps D is TRBD1 or TRBD2 (5 bases each). Trimming removed 3 bases at V and 5 bases at J, with 17 bases between. CDR1 and CDR2 from the germline V gene are SGDLS and YYNGEE. This CDR3 has 15 residues. CDR3 sequence (DNA): TGTGCCAGCAGCGCTATGGGGACCAACAGCGAGACCCAGTACTTC. Translated: CASSAMGTNSETQYF. Drawing the rest from reference TRBV9 and TRBJ2-5, the complete variable domain is DSGVTQTPKHLITATGQRVTLRCSPRSGDLSVYWYQQSLDQGLQFLIQYYNGEERAKGNILERFSAQQFPDLHSELNLSSLELGDSALYFCASSAMGTNSETQYFGPGTRLLVL.

Notes on this clone: At one boundary the junction diverges from the germline segment, which might be a read error. The gene calls are TRBV6-1 and TRBJ1-1; TRBD1 matches 8 bases. Germline loops: CDR1 MNHNS, CDR2 SASEGT. This CDR3 comprises 16 residues. The CDR3 nucleotides are TGTGCCATCAGTGAAAAACAGGGGGGCGGCAACACTGAAGCTTTCTTT. It codes for CAISEKQGGGNTEAFF.

This clone was detected only once. The rearrangement joins TRBV9 to TRBJ2-3; D possibly corresponds to TRBD2 (5 bases). Germline CDR1 is SGDLS and CDR2 is YYNGEE. This CDR3 is built from 15 residues. Trimming left V 1 base short and J 4 bases short, with 13 bases between. The CDR3 nucleotides are TGTGCCAGCAGCGTAAGCCTAGCCTACGCAGATACGCAGTATTTT. It is translated as CASSVSLAYADTQYF.